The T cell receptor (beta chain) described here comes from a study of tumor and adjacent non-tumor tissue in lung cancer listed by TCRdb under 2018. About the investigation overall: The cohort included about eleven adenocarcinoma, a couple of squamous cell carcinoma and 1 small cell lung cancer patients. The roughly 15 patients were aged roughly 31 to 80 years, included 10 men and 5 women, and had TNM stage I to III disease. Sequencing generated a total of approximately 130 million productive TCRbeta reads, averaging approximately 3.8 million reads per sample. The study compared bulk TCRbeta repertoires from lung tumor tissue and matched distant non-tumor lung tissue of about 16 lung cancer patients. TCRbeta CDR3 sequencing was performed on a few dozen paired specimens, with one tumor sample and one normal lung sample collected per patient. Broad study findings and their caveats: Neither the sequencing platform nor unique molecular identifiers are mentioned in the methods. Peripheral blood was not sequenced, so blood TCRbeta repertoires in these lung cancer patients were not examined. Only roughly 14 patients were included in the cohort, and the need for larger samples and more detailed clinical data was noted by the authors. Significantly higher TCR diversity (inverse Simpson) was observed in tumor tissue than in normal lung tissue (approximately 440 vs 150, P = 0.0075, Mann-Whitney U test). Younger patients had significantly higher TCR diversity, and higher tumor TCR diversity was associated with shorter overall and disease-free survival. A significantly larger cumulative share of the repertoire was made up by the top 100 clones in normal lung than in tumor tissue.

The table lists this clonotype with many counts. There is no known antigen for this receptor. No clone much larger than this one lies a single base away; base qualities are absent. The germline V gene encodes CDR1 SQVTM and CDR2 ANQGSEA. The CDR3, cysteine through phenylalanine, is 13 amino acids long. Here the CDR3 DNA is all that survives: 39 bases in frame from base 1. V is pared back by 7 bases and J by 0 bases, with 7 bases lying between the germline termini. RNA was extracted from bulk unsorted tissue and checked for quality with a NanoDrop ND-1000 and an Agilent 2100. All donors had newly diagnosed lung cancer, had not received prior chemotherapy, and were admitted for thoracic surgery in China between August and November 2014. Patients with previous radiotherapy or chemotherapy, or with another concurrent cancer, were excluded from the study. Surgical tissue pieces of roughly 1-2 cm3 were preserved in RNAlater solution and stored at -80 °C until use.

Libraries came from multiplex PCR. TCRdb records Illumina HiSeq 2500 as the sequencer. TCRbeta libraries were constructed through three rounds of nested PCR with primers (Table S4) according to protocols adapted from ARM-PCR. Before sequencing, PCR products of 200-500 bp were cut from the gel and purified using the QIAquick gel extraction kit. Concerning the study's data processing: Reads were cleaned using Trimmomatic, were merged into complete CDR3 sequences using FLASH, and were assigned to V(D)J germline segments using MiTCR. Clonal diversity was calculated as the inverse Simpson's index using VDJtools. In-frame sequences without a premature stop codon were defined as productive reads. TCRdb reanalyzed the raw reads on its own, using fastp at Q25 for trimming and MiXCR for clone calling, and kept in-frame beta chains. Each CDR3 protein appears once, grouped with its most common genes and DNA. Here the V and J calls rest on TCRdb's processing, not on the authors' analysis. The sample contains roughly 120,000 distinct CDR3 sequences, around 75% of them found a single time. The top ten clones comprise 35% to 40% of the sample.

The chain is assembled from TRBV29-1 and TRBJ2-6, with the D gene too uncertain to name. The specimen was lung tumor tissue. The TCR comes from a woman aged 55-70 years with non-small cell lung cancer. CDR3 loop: CSAMSSGANVLTF. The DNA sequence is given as TGCAGCGCCATGAGCTCTGGGGCCAACGTCCTGACTTTC.